This T cell receptor (beta chain) emerged from a study of STAT5B mutations in CD4+ large granular lymphocyte leukemia. This clone appeared a few times. Sequenced by immunoSEQ multiplex PCR; TCRdb stores in-frame clones only, minus some. The sample lists around 47,000 clones; about 80% were seen once. V lost 0 bases to trimming and J lost 1 base, with 3 bases between them. CDR1 is LGHNA and CDR2 is YNFKEQ in the germline V gene. There are 14 residues in the CDR3. The V gene is TRBV4-2, the J gene TRBJ1-4; D uncertain. This receptor was taken from a human donor in good health. Sequences were obtained from CD4+ T cells from blood buffy coats. CDR3 bases: TGTGCCAGCAGCCAAGATCAAACTAATGAAAAACTGTTTTTT. Its translation is CASSQDQTNEKLFF.